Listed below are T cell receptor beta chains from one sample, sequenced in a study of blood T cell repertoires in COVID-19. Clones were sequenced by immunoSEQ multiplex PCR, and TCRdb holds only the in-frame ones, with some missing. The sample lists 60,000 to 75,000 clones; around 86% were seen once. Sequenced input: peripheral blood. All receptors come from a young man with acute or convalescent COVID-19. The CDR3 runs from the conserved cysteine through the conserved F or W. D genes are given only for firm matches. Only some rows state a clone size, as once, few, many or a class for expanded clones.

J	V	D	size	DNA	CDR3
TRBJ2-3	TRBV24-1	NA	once	TGTGCCACCAGTGACCCGTCTAGCGAGTACACAGATACGCAGTATTTT	CATSDPSSEYTDTQYF
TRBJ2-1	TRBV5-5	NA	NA	TGTGCCAGCAGCTTGGTACAGGGCCTATACAATGAGCAGTTCTTC	CASSLVQGLYNEQFF
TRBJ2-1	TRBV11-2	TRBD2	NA	TGTGCCAGCAGCTTAGAGGCTAGCGGGATGTTAAGTGAGCAGTTCTTC	CASSLEASGMLSEQFF
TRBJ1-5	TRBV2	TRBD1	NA	TGTGCCAGCAGTACAGGGGGCCTAACTAGCAATCAGCCCCAGCATTTT	CASSTGGLTSNQPQHF
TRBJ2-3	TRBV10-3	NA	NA	TGTGCCATCAGTCCAGGGGTGAGCACAGATACGCAGTATTTT	CAISPGVSTDTQYF
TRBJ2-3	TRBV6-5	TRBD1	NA	TGTGCCAGCAAACAGGGGGCGATTAGCACAGATACGCAGTATTTT	CASKQGAISTDTQYF
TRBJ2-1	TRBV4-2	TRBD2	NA	TGTGCCAGCAGCCAAGATCCCCCCCGGCTAGCGGGAGCCAATGAGCAGTTCTTC	CASSQDPPRLAGANEQFF
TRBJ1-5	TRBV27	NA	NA	TGTGCCAGCAGTTTTGTCGGATCAGGTCAGCCCCAGCATTTT	CASSFVGSGQPQHF
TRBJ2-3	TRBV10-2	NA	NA	TGCGCCAGCACAGGTGTTGTGAGCACAGATACGCAGTATTTT	CASTGVVSTDTQYF
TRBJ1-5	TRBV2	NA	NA	TGTGCCAGCAGTGAAGGGGTAGGGGTCGAGCCCCAGCATTTT	CASSEGVGVEPQHF
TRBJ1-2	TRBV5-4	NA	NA	TGTGCCAGCAGCTCCCCGTACGGTGTAGATGGCTACACCTTC	CASSSPYGVDGYTF
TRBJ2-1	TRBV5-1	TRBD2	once	TGCGCCAGCAGCTTGGGGGCTAGCGGCTCCTACAATGAGCAGTTCTTC	CASSLGASGSYNEQFF
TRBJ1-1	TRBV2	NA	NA	TGTGCCAGCAGAACGGGACAAACGAACACTGAAGCTTTCTTT	CASRTGQTNTEAFF
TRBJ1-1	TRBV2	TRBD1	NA	TGTGCCAGCAGTGATGGGACAGGGAACACTGAAGCTTTCTTT	CASSDGTGNTEAFF
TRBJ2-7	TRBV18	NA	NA	TGTGCCAGCTCCAAAGACTTCCTCCCCTACGAGCAGTACTTC	CASSKDFLPYEQYF
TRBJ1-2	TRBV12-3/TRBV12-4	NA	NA	TGTGCCAGCAGTTTCGGGGGGGACTATGGCTACACCTTC	CASSFGGDYGYTF
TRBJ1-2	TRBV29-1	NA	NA	TGCAGCGTTGTGGCTATGGGGGGTGACTATGGCTACACCTTC	CSVVAMGGDYGYTF
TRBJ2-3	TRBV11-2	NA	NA	TGTGCCAGCAGCTTAGATCGAGACAGTTCAGATACGCAGTATTTT	CASSLDRDSSDTQYF
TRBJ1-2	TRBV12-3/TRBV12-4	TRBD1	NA	TGTGCCAGCAGTCCGGACAGGGTTGCTGGCTACACCTTC	CASSPDRVAGYTF
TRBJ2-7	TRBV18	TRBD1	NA	TGTGCCAGCTCCACTGGACAGGAGGTTTCCTACGAGCAGTACTTC	CASSTGQEVSYEQYF
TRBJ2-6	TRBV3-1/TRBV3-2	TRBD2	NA	TGTGCCAGCAGCCTCCAGGCGGGGGGCCGTTCTGGGGCCAACGTCCTGACTTTC	CASSLQAGGRSGANVLTF
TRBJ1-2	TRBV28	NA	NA	TGTGCCAGCAGTTCCCGACAGGCTCTGGGCGGCTACACCTTC	CASSSRQALGGYTF
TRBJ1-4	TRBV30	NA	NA	TGTGCCTGGAGTGCCTCAGGGTCTTCGTCTATACTTGAAAAACTGTTTTTT	CAWSASGSSSILEKLFF
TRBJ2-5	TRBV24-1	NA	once	TGTGCCACCAGTGACCCTCTCGTAGAGACCCAGTACTTC	CATSDPLVETQYF
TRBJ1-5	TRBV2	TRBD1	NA	TGTGCCAGCAGCGGACAGGGCGAAGGACAGCCCCAGCATTTT	CASSGQGEGQPQHF